This T cell receptor beta chain was recovered during a study of control samples from healthy donors and cancer patients (dated by TCRdb to about 2020). The library came from the immunoSEQ multiplex PCR assay. Imported from immuneACCESS, the table was reduced by TCRdb to in-frame sequences with V and J called. These copies leave out some clones; in studies compared against another copy, an unresolved V gene accounts for under half, and the cause of the remainder is not known. In all, the sample holds about 98,000 clones, and roughly four fifths of those were seen once. Of the sample, about 2% falls within the top ten clones. For CDR1 and CDR2, the germline V gene lists SGHDT and YYEEEE. The CDR3 holds 13 amino acids from the cysteine to the phenylalanine. Only the CDR3 part of the read is kept: 39 bases, read in frame from the first base. At the junction V is shortened by 3 bases and J by 5 bases; bases outside the gene matches: 2.

A note on this clone: Its antigen is unknown. Per-base quality was not reported, and no clone a single base away is much larger than it.

The sequence was collected from a man aged 55 to 70 in good health. This chain joins TRBV5-6 to TRBJ2-5; 9 of the junction bases match TRBD1. Sequenced sample: blood. CDR3 protein: CASSWDRVETQYF. The nucleotides read TGTGCCAGCAGCTGGGACAGGGTGGAGACCCAGTACTTC.